The 20 T cell receptor beta chains below were found in one sample sequenced in a study of molecular identifiers for immune sequencing clone quantification. From the PCR reads, TCRdb called clonotypes with MiXCR, one entry per CDR3 protein. The sample carries roughly 65,000 distinct CDR3 sequences, 15% to 20% recorded once. Sequences were obtained from naive CD8+ T cells from blood, with Jurkat cell RNA spiked in. Subset indicated: FACS-sorted CD8+CD4-CCR7+CD45RA+ naive T cells. These receptors all stem from a human donor in good health. Some libraries in this study had Jurkat cell RNA spiked in.

The chain links TRBV6-5 to TRBJ2-7, with D maybe TRBD2 (6 bases). The CDR3 consists of 15 residues. V was cut by 7 bases and J by 2 bases, with 18 bases left in between. In germline, CDR1 is MNHEY, CDR2 SVGAGI. In nucleotides, the CDR3 is TGTGCCAGCACCCAGGACCCAGGAGGGGCCTACGAGCAGTACTTC. This sequence encodes CASTQDPGGAYEQYF.

This clonotype was found many times. This chain connects TRBV14 to TRBJ2-7, with 8 nucleotides matching TRBD2. Germline V gene data show CDR1 as SGHDN and CDR2 as FVKESK. V dropped 2 bases and J dropped 2; count of bases not matched to a gene: 8. The CDR3 has 16 amino acids. The CDR3 here is CASSQTVGLDPYEQYF. The CDR3 DNA reads as TGTGCCAGCAGCCAAACAGTGGGACTAGATCCCTACGAGCAGTACTTC.

About this clonotype: This clone may be a read error of a much larger clone one base away. The genes are TRBV9 and TRBJ1-3; D uncertain. Germline V gene sequence: CDR1 SGDLS, CDR2 YYNGEE. The CDR3 covers 15 residues. In DNA, the CDR3 is TGTGCCAGCAGCCCACCGGAGAGCTCTGGAAACACCATACATTTT. Translated: CASSPPESSGNTIHF.

This clonotype was seen at least ten times. The rearrangement joins TRBV14 to TRBJ2-7, with D uncertain. The CDR3 covers 11 residues. CDR1 and CDR2 from the germline V gene are SGHDN and FVKESK. Deletions cut 0 bases from V and 9 bases from J, with 6 bases between. The CDR3 DNA reads as TGTGCCAGCAGCCAAGAGACATGGCAGTACTTC. Encoded protein: CASSQETWQYF.

This clonotype was observed at least ten times. This chain links TRBV4-1 with TRBJ2-7, with a weak D call TRBD1 (5 bases). CDR3 length: 15 residues. V was shortened by 3 bases and J by 3 bases, with 15 bases between the two germline ends. Germline V CDR1 and CDR2: MGHRA, YSYEKL. CDR3 bases: TGCGCCAGCAGCCAGATGGGTACAGGAAACTACGAGCAGTACTTC. It encodes CASSQMGTGNYEQYF.

This clonotype was seen repeatedly, ten times or more. J is TRBJ1-1 and V is TRBV6-2 or TRBV6-3; D gene unclear. CDR1 and CDR2 from the germline V gene are MNHEY and SVGEGT. Trimming removed 0 bases at V and 5 bases at J, with 7 bases between. The CDR3 has 13 amino acids. This CDR3 is CASSYSSRTEAFF. The CDR3 coding sequence is TGTGCCAGCAGTTACTCGAGTAGGACTGAAGCTTTCTTT.

The chain joins TRBV18 to TRBJ2-1, with D unclear. Trimming cost V 2 bases and J 0 bases, with 14 bases left between them. CDR1 KGHSH and CDR2 LQKENI come from the germline V gene. The CDR3 contains 17 residues. The CDR3: CASSPWTELPSYNEQFF. The CDR3 nucleotides read TGTGCCAGCTCACCATGGACGGAATTGCCCTCCTACAATGAGCAGTTCTTC.

This clonotype was counted at least ten times. The chain is built from TRBV4-1 and TRBJ1-3, with D tentatively TRBD1 (5 bases). Germline CDR1 reads MGHRA; CDR2 reads YSYEKL. The CDR3 loop spans 15 amino acids. V dropped 5 bases and J dropped 3 bases, with 14 bases sitting between them. This CDR3 reads CASSKIGAFGNTIYF. Here the CDR3 DNA reads TGCGCCAGCAGCAAGATCGGGGCATTTGGAAACACCATATATTTT.

A remark on this clonotype: A much larger clone sits a single nucleotide away, making a read error possible. This chain links TRBV13 with TRBJ2-7; maybe TRBD1 (5 bases). Germline V gene sequence: CDR1 PRHDT, CDR2 FYEKMQ (reference sequence). The CDR3 has 12 residues. CDR3 loop: CTSSLGEYEQYF. CDR3 sequence (DNA): TGTACCAGCAGCTTAGGGGAATACGAGCAGTACTTC.

J is TRBJ2-5 and V is TRBV12-3 or TRBV12-4; TRBD2 matches 8 bases. Trimming cost V 5 bases and J 2 bases; bases outside gene matches: 4. This CDR3 is built from 14 residues. The chain's CDR3 is CASSTGGGQETQYF. The DNA of the CDR3 is TGTGCCAGCAGTACGGGGGGGGGGCAAGAGACCCAGTACTTC.

This clonotype came up many times. The V call is TRBV5-1, the J call TRBJ1-1; no reliable D call. Germline V CDR1 and CDR2: SGHRS, YFSETQ. This CDR3 comprises 14 residues. The V end lost 4 bases, the J end lost 1 base, and 11 bases lay between the germline ends. CDR3 protein: CASSPSRQNTEAFF. DNA of the CDR3: TGCGCCAGCAGCCCCTCGAGGCAGAACACTGAAGCTTTCTTT.

This clonotype was found many times. The chain is built from TRBV6-6 and TRBJ2-2; D not certain. The V end lost 2 bases, the J end lost 1 base, and 11 bases lay between the germline ends. The CDR3 is made up of 16 amino acids. From germline, CDR1 is MNHNY and CDR2 SVGAGI (reference sequence). The CDR3 nucleotides are TGTGCCAGCAGTTACCCTCCCACCCTGAACACCGGGGAGCTGTTTTTT. The encoded protein is CASSYPPTLNTGELFF.

This clonotype was observed many times. V gene TRBV11-2 combines with J gene TRBJ2-7; the D gene could be TRBD1 or TRBD2 (5 bases each). Germline loops: CDR1 SGHAT, CDR2 FQNNGV. The CDR3 covers 14 residues. Trimming took off 5 bases at V and 3 bases at J, with 14 bases between the two ends. The CDR3 spells CASSPGTRGYEQYF. In nucleotides, the CDR3 is TGTGCCAGCAGCCCCGGGACCCGAGGCTACGAGCAGTACTTC.

Many counts were recorded for this clonotype. The chain recombines TRBV9 with TRBJ2-2, with a tentative D call TRBD2 (6 bases). The CDR3 has 15 amino acids. The V end lost 0 bases, the J end lost 6 bases, and 12 bases lay between the germline ends. The germline gives CDR1 SGDLS, CDR2 YYNGEE. The CDR3 DNA reads as TGTGCCAGCAGCGTAGCAGAACTAGCAGCCGGGGAGCTGTTTTTT. Encoded protein: CASSVAELAAGELFF.

This clonotype was seen ten or more times. The J gene is TRBJ2-2, the V gene TRBV12-5; 11 bases map to TRBD2. Germline V CDR1 and CDR2: LGHNT, FRNRAP. The J segment lost 0 bases and the V segment lost 2 bases, leaving 8 bases of the junction unmatched. This CDR3 is 19 amino acids long. The chain's CDR3 is CASGLTPSGRSTNTGELFF. The CDR3 nucleotides are TGTGCTAGTGGTTTGACCCCTAGCGGGAGGTCCACGAACACCGGGGAGCTGTTTTTT.

This clonotype showed up many times. The V call is TRBV11-2, the J call TRBJ2-5; 8 bases align to TRBD2. Per germline, CDR1 SGHAT and CDR2 FQNNGV. The CDR3 has 18 amino acids. V dropped 1 base and J dropped 2; count of bases not matched to a gene: 12. CDR3 bases: TGTGCCAGCAGCTTAGGGGCTGGGGGGACTAGGGAACAAGAGACCCAGTACTTC. This gives the protein CASSLGAGGTREQETQYF.

This clonotype was observed a few times. Given a much more abundant clone one base away, this may be a read error. The gene calls are TRBV7-8 and TRBJ2-1; 7 bases are a match to TRBD1. The CDR3 totals 17 residues. Per the germline V gene, CDR1 is SGHVS and CDR2 is FQNEAQ. The CDR3 DNA reads TGTGCCAGCGGCTTCTCAGGGGGTTTGGGGCCTAATGATGAGCAGTTCTTC. Protein product: CASGFSGGLGPNDEQFF.

This clonotype was seen ten or more times. The gene calls are TRBV29-1 and TRBJ2-7, with a weak D call TRBD1 (5 bases). The CDR3 runs to 14 residues. Germline values: CDR1 SQVTM, CDR2 ANQGSEA. Trimming shortened V by 3 bases and J by 0 bases, and 12 bases separated the two germline ends. In DNA form, the CDR3 reads TGCAGCGTTGAGACAGCTGAGAGCTCCTACGAGCAGTACTTC. Protein: CSVETAESSYEQYF.

This clonotype was seen repeatedly, ten times or more. J is TRBJ2-5 and V is TRBV7-9, with D perhaps TRBD1 or TRBD2 (5 bases each). Germline CDR1 reads SEHNR; CDR2 reads FQNEAQ (reference sequence). The V and J ends lost 7 bases and 0 bases respectively, with 21 bases between them. This CDR3 region has 17 residues. The CDR3 region is CASNPFNGGRNQETQYF. The DNA of the CDR3 is TGTGCCAGCAACCCTTTCAATGGGGGACGGAACCAAGAGACCCAGTACTTC.

This clonotype was found many times. The chain links TRBV19 to TRBJ2-3; no reliable D call. The CDR3 spans 16 residues. Germline V gene lookup returns CDR1 LNHDA and CDR2 SQIVND (reference sequence). V lost 6 bases, J lost 0 bases, and 16 bases lay in between. CDR3 protein: CASSTLVTPSTDTQYF. The CDR3 DNA sequence: TGTGCCAGTAGCACCCTTGTTACTCCTAGCACAGATACGCAGTATTTT.